Following are 18 T cell receptor beta chains from one sample sequenced in a study of T cells after yellow fever vaccination. A single record per CDR3 protein comes from TCRdb applying MiXCR to the 5' RACE reads. The profile covers fewer than 350,000 distinct CDR3 sequences, with roughly 8.7% appearing a single time and roughly 18% taken by the ten largest. Sequences were derived from PBMCs, sampled on the day of the first yellow fever vaccination. These receptor sequences come from a man aged 18 to 29 who received the YFV17D yellow fever vaccine.

The genes are TRBV7-9 and TRBJ2-2; TRBD1 matches at 7 bases. J lost 3 bases, V lost 7 bases, and 5 bases had no gene match. Germline V gene lookup returns CDR1 SEHNR and CDR2 FQNEAQ (reference sequence). The CDR3 loop spans 14 amino acids. CDR3 residues: CASTRQGYTGELFF. The CDR3 DNA is TGTGCCAGCACCCGACAGGGATACACCGGGGAGCTGTTTTTT.

This clonotype has more than one count but fewer than ten. This chain uses TRBV24-1 with TRBJ1-5; 9 nucleotides align to TRBD1. This CDR3 spans 15 amino acids. J lost 0 bases, V lost 10 bases, and 6 bases had no gene match. The germline gives CDR1 KGHDR, CDR2 SFDVKD. The CDR3 region has the DNA TGTGCCACAACAGGGGGCTGTTATAGCAATCAGCCCCAGCATTTT. It specifies CATTGGCYSNQPQHF.

This clonotype was counted a few times. The gene calls are TRBV9 and TRBJ1-4; TRBD1 agrees at 9 bases. The V gene's germline CDR1 is SGDLS and CDR2 YYNGEE. The CDR3 contains 15 residues. With 3 bases clipped from V and 7 bases from J, the junction kept 7 bases outside the gene matches. CDR3 loop: CASSAQTGGREKLFF. CDR3 bases: TGTGCCAGCAGCGCCCAGACAGGGGGGCGTGAAAAACTGTTTTTT.

This clonotype was counted a few times. The chain couples TRBV20-1 to TRBJ1-6; D remains ambiguous. The CDR3 spans 13 residues. Trimming took 0 bases from V and 10 from J, leaving 10 bases between them. CDR1 is DFQATT, CDR2 SNEGSKA, per germline (reference sequence). In DNA form, the CDR3 reads TGCAGTGCTAGAGATTCCGGGGAGTCACCCCTCCACTTT. Translating it yields CSARDSGESPLHF.

The chain carries TRBV11-2 and TRBJ2-2, with a tentative D call TRBD2 (5 bases). Germline V gives CDR1 SGHAT, CDR2 FQNNGV. Trimming cost V 5 bases and J 6 bases, with 25 bases left between them. The CDR3 spans 18 residues. CDR3 bases: TGTGCCAGCAGCGATACTATCCGGTCGGCCCTGGGAGCCGGGGAGCTGTTTTTT. It specifies CASSDTIRSALGAGELFF. Full variable domain (rest looked up from reference TRBV11-2 and TRBJ2-2): EAGVAQSPRYKIIEKRQSVAFWCNPISGHATLYWYQQILGQGPKLLIQFQNNGVVDDSQLPKDRFSAERLKGVDSTLKIQPAKLEDSAVYLCASSDTIRSALGAGELFFGEGSRLTVL.

This clonotype was recorded a few times. The chain is built from TRBV6-5 and TRBJ2-1, with a possible D match to TRBD1 (6 bases). V was shortened by 2 bases and J by 4 bases, with 12 bases between the two germline ends. The CDR3 length is 15 residues. Germline V lookup: CDR1 MNHEY, CDR2 SVGAGI. CDR3 DNA: TGTGCCAGCAGTTACCGGACAGAAAAATACAATGAGCAGTTCTTC. This codes for CASSYRTEKYNEQFF.

This sequence joins TRBV12-5 and TRBJ2-3, with TRBD2 identical over 8 bases. The trim removed 1 base at V and 3 bases at J, leaving 12 bases unmatched. CDR3 length: 18 amino acids. Germline V gene data show CDR1 as LGHNT and CDR2 as FRNRAP. The CDR3 DNA sequence: TGTGCTAGTGGTTTGGACCGCCGAGGACTAGCCCGTACAGATACGCAGTATTTT. Its translation: CASGLDRRGLARTDTQYF.

This chain joins TRBV9 and TRBJ1-2; 12 nucleotides align to TRBD1. J was trimmed by 3 bases and V by 2 bases; bases with no gene match: 8. Germline assignment: CDR1 SGDLS and CDR2 YYNGEE. CDR3 length equals 17 residues. The CDR3 loop is CASSVRDRGRRDYGYTF. The DNA of the CDR3 is TGTGCCAGCAGCGTCCGGGACAGGGGGCGCAGGGACTATGGCTACACCTTC.

J is TRBJ2-2 and V is TRBV5-1, with D possibly TRBD1 on 6 matching bases. CDR1 and CDR2 from the germline V gene are SGHRS and YFSETQ. The CDR3 extends over 15 amino acids. V was pared by 0 bases and J by 5 bases, with 11 bases between. This CDR3 reads CASSLDRVLTGELFF. DNA of the CDR3: TGCGCCAGCAGCTTGGACAGGGTTCTAACCGGGGAGCTGTTTTTT. Drawing the rest from reference TRBV5-1 and TRBJ2-2, the complete variable domain is KAGVTQTPRYLIKTRGQQVTLSCSPISGHRSVSWYQQTPGQGLQFLFEYFSETQRNKGNFPGRFSGRQFSNSRSEMNVSTLELGDSALYLCASSLDRVLTGELFFGEGSRLTVL.

A few counts support this clonotype. The chain is built from TRBV9 and TRBJ1-2; D is perhaps TRBD1 (5 bases). The CDR3 spans 16 residues. V dropped 3 bases and J dropped 4 bases, with 19 bases sitting between them. The germline gives CDR1 SGDLS, CDR2 YYNGEE. CDR3 region: CASSAAGQGSVYGYTF. The CDR3 coding sequence is TGTGCCAGCAGCGCCGCGGGGCAGGGCAGCGTCTATGGCTACACCTTC.

This clonotype was picked up a small number of times. This sequence joins TRBV21-1 and TRBJ2-5; the D call of TRBD1 is as the table states it, not checked on the DNA. TRBV21-1 is flagged as a pseudogene. CDR3 length: 12 residues. CDR3 DNA: TGTGCCAGCAGCCACGGGGGCATGGCCCAGTACTTC. Translated: CASSHGGMAQYF.

This clonotype was detected many times. This chain joins TRBV12-3 or TRBV12-4 and TRBJ2-1, with D possibly TRBD2 on 7 matching bases. With 6 bases removed from V and 5 bases from J, the gap between germline ends came to 17 bases. CDR3 length: 15 amino acids. This chain's CDR3 is CASSRGGGLNNEQFF. DNA of the CDR3: TGTGCCAGCAGCCGCGGCGGGGGCCTCAACAATGAGCAGTTCTTC.

This clonotype was counted only a few times. The V call is TRBV6-1, the J call TRBJ2-7; perhaps D is TRBD1 or TRBD2 (5 bases each). Germline V gives CDR1 MNHNS, CDR2 SASEGT. V was trimmed by 6 bases and J by 3 bases, leaving 12 bases between them. The CDR3 length is 13 residues. The CDR3 nucleotides read TGTGCCAGCAGCGGGGCAGGGATCTACGAGCAGTACTTC. Amino acids: CASSGAGIYEQYF.

Only a few counts were recorded for this clonotype. The CDR3, as DNA: TGTGCCAGCAGTTTTTCAGGGGCTGATGAGCAGTACTTC. Translation: CASSFSGADEQYF. The chain has TRBV28 and TRBJ2-7; D is possibly TRBD1 (6 bases). In germline, CDR1 is MDHEN, CDR2 SYDVKM. Between the trimmed V and J ends, which lost 3 bases and 7 bases, there was a span of 13 bases. The CDR3 spans 13 residues.

This clonotype was found a few times. CDR3: CASSLGLYGGEWTEAFF. The CDR3 DNA is TGTGCCAGCAGTTTGGGTCTATATGGAGGCGAGTGGACTGAAGCTTTCTTT. This chain joins TRBV12-3 or TRBV12-4 and TRBJ1-1; D unresolved. The CDR3 is made up of 17 amino acids. V lost 3 bases and J lost 5, with 22 bases in between.

This chain links TRBV24-1 with TRBJ2-1, with a possible D match to TRBD2 (7 bases). Looked up from germline, CDR1 is KGHDR and CDR2 is SFDVKD. The V gene lost 6 bases and the J gene lost 6 bases, with 14 bases spanning the gap. The CDR3 covers 14 residues. Here the CDR3 reads CATSRAGAPNEQFF. In nucleotides, the CDR3 is TGTGCCACCAGTCGGGCGGGGGCACCCAATGAGCAGTTCTTC.

This clonotype was counted at least ten times. V is TRBV20-1 and J is TRBJ2-3; 13 bases align to TRBD2. CDR1 and CDR2 (germline): DFQATT, SNEGSKA (reference sequence). CDR3 length: 17 residues. The ends lost 4 bases at V and 1 base at J; junction bases unmatched: 8. The chain's CDR3 is CSATTSGGKSGTDTQYF. Written as DNA, the CDR3 is TGCAGTGCTACGACTAGCGGGGGGAAAAGTGGCACAGATACGCAGTATTTT.

This clonotype was found a few times. The V gene is TRBV6-5, the J gene TRBJ2-7; tentatively, D is TRBD1 (6 bases). From germline, CDR1 is MNHEY and CDR2 SVGAGI. The V and J ends lost 0 bases and 6 bases respectively, with 12 bases between them. The length of the CDR3 is 14 residues. CDR3 loop: CASSYSRQGFEQYF. The CDR3 coding sequence is TGTGCCAGCAGTTACTCGCGCCAGGGGTTCGAGCAGTACTTC.